This T cell receptor beta chain came from a study of CD8 T cells in Susac syndrome. Study summary: Blood was drawn from patients with Susac syndrome. At that point, they were therapy-naive, on corticosteroids, or on intravenous immunoglobulin alone. Overall study results and limits: Within total CD8+ repertoires, 15 to 20 Susac-specific public clones were found, and within CD8+ TEMRA repertoires, about five.

Comments on this clonotype: Its antigen is currently unknown.

About 0.5 to 1 ug RNA was reverse transcribed with random hexamers. TCRdb redid the calling of the immunoSEQ multiplex PCR reads with MiXCR, one entry per CDR3 protein. The sample lists around 79,000 distinct CDR3 sequences, roughly 95% occurring once. CD8+ and CD4+ T cells from blood underwent TCR beta sequencing. Isolation of CD8+ and CD4+ T cells was performed negatively, whereas enrichment of TEMRA cells was done by FACS. This CDR3 has 15 amino acids. Trimming shortened V by 1 base and J by 6 bases, and 12 bases separated the two germline ends. Germline V CDR1 and CDR2: SEHNR, FQNEAQ (reference sequence).

The sequencing sample was made of CD8+ T cells from PBMCs. This clonotype was obtained from a human donor with Susac syndrome. The chain employs TRBV7-9 and TRBJ2-2; D could derive from TRBD1 or TRBD2 (6 bases each). The CDR3 DNA follows: TGTGCCAGCAGCTTAGACGGGGGCTGGTCCGGGGAGCTGTTTTTT. It codes for CASSLDGGWSGELFF.